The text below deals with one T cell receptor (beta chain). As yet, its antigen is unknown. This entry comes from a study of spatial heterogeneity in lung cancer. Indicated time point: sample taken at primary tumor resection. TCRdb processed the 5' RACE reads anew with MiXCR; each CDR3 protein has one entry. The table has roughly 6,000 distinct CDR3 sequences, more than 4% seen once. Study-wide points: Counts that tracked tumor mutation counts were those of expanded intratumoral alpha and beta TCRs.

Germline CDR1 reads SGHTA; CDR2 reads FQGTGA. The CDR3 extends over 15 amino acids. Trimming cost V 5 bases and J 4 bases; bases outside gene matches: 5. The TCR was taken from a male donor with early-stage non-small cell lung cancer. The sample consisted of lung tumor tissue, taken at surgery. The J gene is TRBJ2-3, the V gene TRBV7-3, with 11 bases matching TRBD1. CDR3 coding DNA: TGTGCCAGCAGCCGGACAGGGGGCTGGGCAGATACGCAGTATTTT. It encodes CASSRTGGWADTQYF.